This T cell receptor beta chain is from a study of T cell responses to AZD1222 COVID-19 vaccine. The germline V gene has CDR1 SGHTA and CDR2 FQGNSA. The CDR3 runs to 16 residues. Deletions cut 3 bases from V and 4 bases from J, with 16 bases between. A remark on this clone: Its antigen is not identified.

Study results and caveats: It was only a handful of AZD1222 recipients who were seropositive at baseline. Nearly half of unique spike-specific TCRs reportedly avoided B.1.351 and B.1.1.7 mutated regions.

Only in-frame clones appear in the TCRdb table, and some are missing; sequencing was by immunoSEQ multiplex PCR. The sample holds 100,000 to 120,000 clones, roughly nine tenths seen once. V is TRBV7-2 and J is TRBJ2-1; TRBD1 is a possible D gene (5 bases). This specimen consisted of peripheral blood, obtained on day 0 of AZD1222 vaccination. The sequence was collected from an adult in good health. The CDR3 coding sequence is TGTGCCAGCAGCTTCAGAGCACAGGACATATACAATGAGCAGTTCTTC. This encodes CASSFRAQDIYNEQFF. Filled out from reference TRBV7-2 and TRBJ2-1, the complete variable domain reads GAGVSQSPSNKVTEKGKDVELRCDPISGHTALYWYRQSLGQGLEFLIYFQGNSAPDKSGLPSDRFSAERTGGSVSTLTIQRTQQEDSAVYLCASSFRAQDIYNEQFFGPGTRLTVL.